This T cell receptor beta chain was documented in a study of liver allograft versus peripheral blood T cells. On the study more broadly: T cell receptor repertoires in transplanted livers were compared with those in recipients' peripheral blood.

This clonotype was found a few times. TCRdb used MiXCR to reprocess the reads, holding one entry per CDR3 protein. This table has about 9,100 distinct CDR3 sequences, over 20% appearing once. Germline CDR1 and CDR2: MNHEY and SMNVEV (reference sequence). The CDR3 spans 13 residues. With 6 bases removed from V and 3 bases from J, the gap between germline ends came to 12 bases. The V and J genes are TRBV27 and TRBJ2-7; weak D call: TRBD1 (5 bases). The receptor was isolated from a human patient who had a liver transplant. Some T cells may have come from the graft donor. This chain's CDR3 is CASRGVGFYEQYF. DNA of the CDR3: TGTGCCAGCAGAGGGGTCGGATTCTACGAGCAGTACTTC.